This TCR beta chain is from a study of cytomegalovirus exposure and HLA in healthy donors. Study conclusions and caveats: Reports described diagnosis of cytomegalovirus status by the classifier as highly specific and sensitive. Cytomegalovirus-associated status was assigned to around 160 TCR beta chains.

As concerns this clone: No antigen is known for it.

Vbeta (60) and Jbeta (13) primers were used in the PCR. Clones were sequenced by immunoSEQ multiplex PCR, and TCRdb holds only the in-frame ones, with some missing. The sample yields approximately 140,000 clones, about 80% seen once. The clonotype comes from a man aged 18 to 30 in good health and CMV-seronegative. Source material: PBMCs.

This CDR3 is CATSTGQGTYEQYF. The CDR3 coding sequence is TGTGCCACCAGCACAGGACAGGGAACCTACGAGCAGTACTTC. The chain links TRBV15 to TRBJ2-5, with TRBD1 identical over 8 bases. The J call is uncertain, as TRBJ2-7 better fits the DNA end. This CDR3 spans 14 amino acids. Germline lookup yields CDR1 LNHNV and CDR2 YYDKDF (reference sequence).